This record concerns one TCR beta chain sequence. The antigen remains undetermined. The data were taken from a study of T cells in localized non-small cell lung cancer. General study findings and limits: Greater blood T cell density accompanied longer overall survival.

TCRdb's table, derived via immunoSEQ multiplex PCR, lists solely in-frame clones and lacks some. The sample holds tens of thousands of clones, roughly 90% seen once. The sample was peripheral blood, taken before any cancer treatment. The receptor was isolated from a woman between 35 and 70 years old with stage I lung adenocarcinoma.

CDR3 residues: CASSPGRREGYTF. For the CDR3, the DNA is TGTGCCAGCAGCCCAGGACGAAGGGAAGGCTACACCTTC. The chain is built from TRBV7-8 and TRBJ1-2; D gene ambiguous. The ends were cut back, 5 bases at V and 8 bases at J, with 15 bases in the middle. This CDR3 is built from 13 residues. The V gene's germline CDR1 is SGHVS and CDR2 FQNEAQ.